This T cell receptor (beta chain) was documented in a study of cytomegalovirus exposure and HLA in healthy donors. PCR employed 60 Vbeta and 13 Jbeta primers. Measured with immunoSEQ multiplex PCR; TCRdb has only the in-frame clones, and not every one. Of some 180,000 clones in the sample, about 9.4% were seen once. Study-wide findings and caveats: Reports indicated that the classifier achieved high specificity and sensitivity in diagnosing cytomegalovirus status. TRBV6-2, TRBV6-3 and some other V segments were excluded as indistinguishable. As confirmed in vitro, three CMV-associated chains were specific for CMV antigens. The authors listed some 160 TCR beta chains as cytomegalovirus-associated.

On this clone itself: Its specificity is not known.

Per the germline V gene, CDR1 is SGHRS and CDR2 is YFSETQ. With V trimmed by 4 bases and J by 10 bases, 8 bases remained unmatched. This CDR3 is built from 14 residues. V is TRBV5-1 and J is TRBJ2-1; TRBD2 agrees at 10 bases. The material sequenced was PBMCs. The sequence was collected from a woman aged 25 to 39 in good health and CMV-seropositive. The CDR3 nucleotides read TGCGCCAGCAGCAAAGCTAGCGGGAGAGCGGAGCAGTTCTTC. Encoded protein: CASSKASGRAEQFF.